The table lists the clone carrying this T cell receptor (beta chain) with a count of one. No antigen is known for it. This sample is part of a study of neoadjuvant nivolumab and ipilimumab in lung cancer. Study results and limitations: Resected tumors had greater TCR richness and clonality than uninvolved lung. Higher pretherapy blood TCR richness went with higher resected-tumor richness.

V lost 1 base to trimming and J lost 11 bases; unmatched junction nucleotides: 11. The CDR3 is 16 amino acids. Germline V gene sequence: CDR1 SGHVS, CDR2 FQNEAQ. Profiled with immunoSEQ multiplex PCR; TCRdb holds only in-frame clones, not every one. The sample gives 20,000 to 25,000 clones, more than 65% of which show up once; roughly 24% is in the top ten. Sequencing was performed on peripheral blood, taken before neoadjuvant nivolumab, alone or with ipilimumab. The receptor was isolated from an adult with non-small cell lung cancer. V gene TRBV7-8 combines with J gene TRBJ1-4; the match to TRBD1 covers 9 bases. CDR3 bases: TGTGCCAGCAGCTTAGTACGGCACAGGGGGCTTGGGAAACTGTTTTTT. It encodes CASSLVRHRGLGKLFF.